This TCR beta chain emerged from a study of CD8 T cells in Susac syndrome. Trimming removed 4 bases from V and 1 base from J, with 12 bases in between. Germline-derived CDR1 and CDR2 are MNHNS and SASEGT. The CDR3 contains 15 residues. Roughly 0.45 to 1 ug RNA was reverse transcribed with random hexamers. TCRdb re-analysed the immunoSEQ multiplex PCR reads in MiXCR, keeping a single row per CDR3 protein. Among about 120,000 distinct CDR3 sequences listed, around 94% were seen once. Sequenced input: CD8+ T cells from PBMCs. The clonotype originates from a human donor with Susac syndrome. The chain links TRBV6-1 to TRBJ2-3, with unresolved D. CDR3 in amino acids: CASSGVGGGTDTQYF. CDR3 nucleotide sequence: TGTGCCAGCAGTGGGGTGGGTGGGGGCACAGATACGCAGTATTTT.